Given below is one TCR beta chain in context. These data are taken from a study of T-cell reconstitution after alpha-beta-depleted transplantation in children. This sample's TCRbeta library carried unique molecular identifier barcodes. Each CDR3 protein gets one entry after TCRdb re-called the PCR reads with MiXCR. Among around 600,000 distinct CDR3 sequences listed, under 12% were seen once. The V gene lost 5 bases and the J gene lost 0 bases, with 16 bases spanning the gap. Germline lookup yields CDR1 LNHDA and CDR2 SQIVND (reference sequence). CDR3 length: 16 amino acids. The genes are TRBV19 and TRBJ2-5; D perhaps matches TRBD2 (5 bases). The material sequenced was PBMCs from the stem cell graft donor, taken from the stem cell graft. The TCR was taken from a human donor who donated a stem cell graft to a child with acute myeloid leukemia. Here the CDR3 DNA reads TGTGCCAGTAGTTATCTAAGGACTCAGAACCAAGAGACCCAGTACTTC. Translating gives CASSYLRTQNQETQYF.